This is a list of T cell receptor beta chains from one sample in a study of T cells in Graves' hyperthyroidism and ophthalmopathy. In TCRdb, the multiplex PCR reads were re-called with MiXCR into one record per CDR3 protein. Altogether a few hundred thousand distinct CDR3 sequences are present, around 43% being singletons, with the ten largest covering approximately 44%. Specimen: peripheral blood or thyroid tissue (not recorded which). Source of these receptors: an adult woman with Graves' disease, either hyperthyroidism or ophthalmopathy (not recorded which). Each CDR3 is given with its conserved first and last residue.

j_gene,v_gene,CDR3aa
TRBJ2-5,TRBV7-2,CASSPWVSEAQYF
TRBJ1-2,TRBV29-1,CSRNGGLYGYTF
TRBJ2-7,TRBV7-8,CASSPRPELTYEQYF
TRBJ1-1,TRBV10-3,CAISDPGTGTIEAFF
TRBJ2-7,TRBV7-2,CASSTTITSGLRSYEQYF
TRBJ2-5,TRBV9,CASSVGAPGGETQYF
TRBJ1-4,TRBV7-2,CASSLALGQGNEKLFF
TRBJ1-2,TRBV7-9,CASSLVQTGGPYGYTF
TRBJ2-5,TRBV7-2,CASSLEGLAWETQYF
TRBJ1-2,TRBV9,CASSVGGAKQYYGYTF
TRBJ1-2,TRBV5-1,CASSLETVGGYTF
TRBJ1-5,TRBV19,CASSIVQGNQPQHF
TRBJ1-3,TRBV7-8,CASSIGPNSGNTIYF
TRBJ1-1,TRBV20-1,CSARQGGRNTEAFF
TRBJ2-6,TRBV2,CASSDEDRPYGANVLTF
TRBJ2-5,TRBV4-3,CASSQDERRETQYF
TRBJ1-2,TRBV20-1,CSAPRGGTNTGDDGYTF
TRBJ1-2,TRBV29-1,CSVDHPGPNYGYTF
TRBJ1-4,TRBV27,CATGEGVEEKLFF
TRBJ1-2,TRBV20-1,CSAPKGGYGYTF
TRBJ2-2,TRBV7-6,CDSRAGTTNTGELCF
TRBJ1-2,TRBV6-2/TRBV6-3,CASSGPLGQGGYGYTF
TRBJ1-2,TRBV11-2,CASTDRTYGYTF
TRBJ1-5,TRBV19,CASSFLGDQPQHF
TRBJ1-5,TRBV7-3,CASSLMEGSEGNQPQHF
TRBJ2-5,TRBV2,CASSGSGQETQYF
TRBJ2-5,TRBV28,CASRRHDQGRETQYF
TRBJ2-2,TRBV10-3,CATARLALNTGELFF
TRBJ1-6,TRBV11-1,CASSTQGNNSPLHF
TRBJ1-2,TRBV7-2,CASSFGARSYGYTF
TRBJ1-6,TRBV14,CASSFRSGGVYNSPLHF
TRBJ2-5,TRBV7-9,CASSLWGAGETQYF
TRBJ2-5,TRBV7-2,CASTSGSGMLAQYF
TRBJ2-2,TRBV20-1,CSAIAGGGNTGELFF
TRBJ2-7,TRBV20-1,CSANPGGRGYEQYF
TRBJ1-2,TRBV6-1,CASSPYRVSDYGYTF
TRBJ2-2,TRBV9,CASSVGGGGTGELFF